Described below is a single TCR beta chain sequence and its context. Profiling relied on immunoSEQ multiplex PCR, and the TCRdb table lists in-frame clones only, not all of them. The sample lists nearly 300,000 clones, 84% occurring once. The germline V gene encodes CDR1 LNHDA and CDR2 SQIVND (reference sequence). V lost 0 bases and J 4 bases, leaving 13 bases between the germline ends. There are 16 residues in the CDR3. The data were obtained in a study of blood T cell repertoires in COVID-19. This TCR was sampled from a human donor with COVID-19, enrolled during active disease. The donor label of this sample is uncertain. The rearrangement joins TRBV19 to TRBJ2-1; D gene uncertain. The sample taken for sequencing was peripheral blood. For the CDR3, the DNA is TGTGCCAGTAGTATAGAGGCCCGGCAGCGTTACAATGAGCAGTTCTTC. Translation gives CASSIEARQRYNEQFF.